This T cell receptor beta chain appears in the sequencing data of a study of T cell responses to AZD1222 COVID-19 vaccine. This CDR3 has 15 amino acids. Germline-derived CDR1 and CDR2 are LGHDT and YNNKEL (reference sequence). The junction had 5 bases not matched to a gene; V was cut back by 5 bases and J by 5 bases. The data were produced by immunoSEQ multiplex PCR, yet TCRdb's version contains in-frame clones alone and is incomplete. The data show about 130,000 clones, around nine tenths seen once. In regard to this clone: The antigen remains unidentified.

Study observations and caveats: Spike-specific TCRs gained breadth and depth after people received two AZD1222 doses.

The J gene is TRBJ2-1, the V gene TRBV3-1 (or the pseudogene TRBV3-2), with TRBD2 matching 11 bases. The sequence was collected from an adult in good health. This sample comprised peripheral blood, obtained on day 0 of AZD1222 vaccination. CDR3 in amino acids: CASSRTSGQNNEQFF. The CDR3 DNA reads as TGTGCCAGCAGCAGGACTAGCGGGCAAAACAATGAGCAGTTCTTC.